Listed below are T cell receptor beta chains from one sample, sequenced in a study of cytomegalovirus exposure and HLA in healthy donors. Repertoires were generated with immunoSEQ multiplex PCR, while TCRdb's copy carries only in-frame clones and drops some. Of over 200,000 clones in the sample, about 86% were seen once. The sequencing input was PBMCs. These receptors were taken from a woman younger than 35 in good health and CMV-seronegative. CDR3s include the opening cysteine and the closing phenylalanine or tryptophan. A D gene is named only where the DNA matches it firmly. Where a row states a size, it is once, few, many or the class of an expanded clone; other rows omit it.

len,j_gene,abundance,v_gene,d_gene,CDR3aa
14,TRBJ1-2,-,TRBV6-1,TRBD1,CASSRQGPNYGYTF
16,TRBJ2-1,-,TRBV27,TRBD2,CASSLLAGGRNGEQFF
16,TRBJ2-2,few,TRBV5-1,TRBD2,CASSFSGSYETGELFF
14,TRBJ2-3,-,TRBV9,-,CASSLGGELDTQYF
18,TRBJ1-5,-,TRBV28,TRBD1,CASRAGTGGAGSNQPQHF
15,TRBJ1-2,-,TRBV4-1,-,CASSQEGRVDYGYTF
13,TRBJ2-7,-,TRBV28,TRBD1,CASSPGQGNEQYF
14,TRBJ2-1,-,TRBV5-6,TRBD1,CASSSTDRGDEQFF
16,TRBJ2-2,few,TRBV4-3,TRBD2,CASSQDSGPNTGELFF
15,TRBJ2-1,-,TRBV27,-,CASSFGPGEGNEQFF
15,TRBJ2-3,-,TRBV28,TRBD1,CASSLTGQGTDTQYF
16,TRBJ2-2,-,TRBV29-1,-,CSAAVVSSANTGELFF
15,TRBJ1-2,-,TRBV27,TRBD1,CASSFWGQVVDGYTF
14,TRBJ2-7,-,TRBV5-4,-,CASSLKQGLDEQYF
14,TRBJ2-7,-,TRBV29-1,TRBD1,CSVEGLQGHYEQYF
15,TRBJ2-3,-,TRBV21-1,-,CASSTSGRSTDTQYF
11,TRBJ2-1,once,TRBV29-1,-,CSVSHYNEQFF
14,TRBJ1-1,-,TRBV2,-,CASSELPGNTEAFF
15,TRBJ2-2,-,TRBV4-3,-,CASSQDSRNTGELFF
12,TRBJ1-1,-,TRBV19,-,CASSIRNTEAFF
16,TRBJ2-4,-,TRBV9,TRBD2,CASSTGTSGNLNIQYF
14,TRBJ2-7,-,TRBV27,TRBD2,CASSMGLASYEQYF
15,TRBJ1-2,-,TRBV9,-,CASSVVEAGEAGYTF
13,TRBJ1-4,-,TRBV29-1,-,CSVKGSANEKLFF
15,TRBJ2-1,-,TRBV27,TRBD2,CASLSLAGALNEQFF
13,TRBJ2-5,-,TRBV14,-,CASSRGQQETQYF
15,TRBJ2-3,-,TRBV2,-,CASSELGQITDTQYF
13,TRBJ1-3,once,TRBV29-1,-,CSAALYSGNTIYF
14,TRBJ2-1,-,TRBV29-1,-,CSAAGTHKDNEQFF
15,TRBJ2-7,-,TRBV25-1,-,CASSEPGVYGGEQYF
15,TRBJ2-3,-,TRBV7-9,TRBD2,CASSLTSGSTDTQYF
14,TRBJ2-3,-,TRBV6-4,-,CASSEAAGRDTQYF
14,TRBJ2-1,-,TRBV10-3,TRBD1,CAIRGSTGENEQFF
13,TRBJ2-7,-,TRBV28,-,CASEGSPSYEQYF
14,TRBJ1-1,-,TRBV5-4,-,CASSPGGKNTEAFF
15,TRBJ1-4,-,TRBV4-2,-,CASSQDGGGVEKLFF
14,TRBJ2-7,-,TRBV9,-,CASSVSGTPLEQYF
19,TRBJ2-4,-,TRBV28,TRBD2,CASSLLPAGAELAKNIQYF
12,TRBJ1-4,-,TRBV29-1,-,CSVKGEGEKLFF
15,TRBJ1-5,-,TRBV6-5,-,CASSRRGGRNQPQHF
15,TRBJ2-1,-,TRBV9,TRBD2,CASSVDGGRMDEQFF
11,TRBJ2-5,-,TRBV30,-,CAWSSLGTQYF
13,TRBJ1-2,-,TRBV7-9,TRBD1,CASSLTDRGQLSF
14,TRBJ1-1,-,TRBV6-5,TRBD1,CASRGQGVGTEAFF
14,TRBJ2-7,-,TRBV19,TRBD2,CASSPSGIDYEQYF
14,TRBJ1-1,-,TRBV27,-,CASSLGIRGFEAFF
15,TRBJ1-2,-,TRBV6-5,-,CASSPRLEGTYGYTF
16,TRBJ2-6,-,TRBV28,-,CASRPSEGSGANVLTF
13,TRBJ1-2,few,TRBV5-1,-,CASADVPADGYTF
18,TRBJ2-6,-,TRBV15,-,CATSSARGRGSGANVLTF